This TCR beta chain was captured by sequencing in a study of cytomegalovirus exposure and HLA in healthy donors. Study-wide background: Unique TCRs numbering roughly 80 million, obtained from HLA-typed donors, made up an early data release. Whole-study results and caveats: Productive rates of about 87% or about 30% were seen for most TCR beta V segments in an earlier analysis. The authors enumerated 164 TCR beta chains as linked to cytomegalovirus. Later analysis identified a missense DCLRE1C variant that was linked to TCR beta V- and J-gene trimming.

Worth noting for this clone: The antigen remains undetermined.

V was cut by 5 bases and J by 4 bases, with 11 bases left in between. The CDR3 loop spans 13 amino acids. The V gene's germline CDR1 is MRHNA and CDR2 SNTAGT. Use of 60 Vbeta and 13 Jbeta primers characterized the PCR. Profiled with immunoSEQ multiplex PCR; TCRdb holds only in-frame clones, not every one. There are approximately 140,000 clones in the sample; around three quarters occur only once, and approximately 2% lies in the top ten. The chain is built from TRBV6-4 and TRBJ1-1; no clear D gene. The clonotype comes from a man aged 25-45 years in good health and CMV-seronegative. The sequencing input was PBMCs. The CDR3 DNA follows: TGTGCCAGCAGTAATACCCGGGGCACTGAAGCTTTCTTT. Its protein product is CASSNTRGTEAFF.